The 14 T cell receptor beta chains listed next were all sequenced from one sample in a study of T cells in tumors after PD-1 blockade. Data came from immunoSEQ multiplex PCR; TCRdb stores just in-frame clones and leaves some out. This sample yields more than 20,000 clones, of which around 80% are seen a single time; around 28% belongs to the top ten. The specimen was PBMCs, collected before anti-PD-1 treatment. Receptor source: a human donor with basal cell carcinoma.

V usage is TRBV2 and J usage is TRBJ2-1, with 9 bases identical to TRBD1. The V and J ends lost 5 bases and 6 bases, in that order; junction bases with no gene match: 5. CDR3 length: 14 amino acids. Looked up from germline, CDR1 is SNHLY and CDR2 is FYNNEI. In DNA, the CDR3 is TGTGCCAGCAGTCCGGGACAGGGTCGCAATGAGCAGTTCTTC. Translation gives CASSPGQGRNEQFF.

By its share, this clone is medium-sized (0.01 to 0.1%). This chain links TRBV19 with TRBJ2-1, with D perhaps matching TRBD2 (6 bases). The CDR3 loop spans 17 amino acids. Trimming took off 4 bases at V and 3 bases at J, with 19 bases between the two ends. CDR1 and CDR2 from the germline V gene are LNHDA and SQIVND (reference sequence). The CDR3 loop is CASSTPQAGTIYNEQFF. The CDR3 DNA reads as TGTGCCAGTAGTACCCCCCAAGCGGGCACCATCTACAATGAGCAGTTCTTC.

The chain combines TRBV10-3 with TRBJ2-7; 11 nucleotides align to TRBD2. The CDR3 is made up of 16 amino acids. Trimming at V came to 0 bases and at J to 5 bases, leaving 6 bases not matched to a gene. Germline V CDR1 and CDR2: ENHRY, SYGVKD. The CDR3 DNA sequence: TGTGCCATCAGTGAGTCGATAACTAGCGGGGGCGACGAGCAGTACTTC. This encodes CAISESITSGGDEQYF.

The CDR3 bases are TGTGCCAGCTCACCTTCGGACAGGGGGGAAGCTTTCTTT. Its protein is CASSPSDRGEAFF. The chain couples TRBV18 to TRBJ1-1; 10 positions agree with TRBD1. Germline CDR1 and CDR2: KGHSH and LQKENI. J lost 8 bases, V lost 3 bases, and 3 bases had no gene match. This CDR3 is 13 amino acids long.

The V gene is TRBV5-4, the J gene TRBJ2-6; 13 bases line up with TRBD2. Germline CDR1 SGHNT, CDR2 YYREEE (reference sequence). This CDR3 region has 17 residues. V lost 4 bases and J lost 2; bases outside the gene matches: 3. For the CDR3, the DNA is TGTGCCAGCAGCCCCGGACTAGCGGGAGCTGGGGCCAACGTCCTGACTTTC. Its protein is CASSPGLAGAGANVLTF.

This chain links TRBV9 with TRBJ1-2; D might be TRBD1 (6 bases). CDR3 length: 13 residues. Germline loops: CDR1 SGDLS, CDR2 YYNGEE. V gave up 6 bases and J gave up 0 bases, with 9 bases separating them. CDR3 in amino acids: CASNGQSNYGYTF. CDR3 sequence (DNA): TGTGCCAGCAACGGACAGTCTAACTATGGCTACACCTTC. Filled out from reference TRBV9 and TRBJ1-2, the complete variable domain reads DSGVTQTPKHLITATGQRVTLRCSPRSGDLSVYWYQQSLDQGLQFLIQYYNGEERAKGNILERFSAQQFPDLHSELNLSSLELGDSALYFCASNGQSNYGYTFGSGTRLTVV.

V usage is TRBV9 and J usage is TRBJ1-3; perhaps TRBD1 as D (5 bases). The germline V and J ends were trimmed by 0 bases and 4 bases, with 11 bases remaining between them. The CDR3 runs 15 residues. Germline V lookup: CDR1 SGDLS, CDR2 YYNGEE. The CDR3 coding sequence is TGTGCCAGCAGCGTAGGCGGGACGGGAGGAAACACCATATATTTT. Its protein is CASSVGGTGGNTIYF.

The rearrangement uses TRBV30 and TRBJ1-6, with a possible D match to TRBD1 (6 bases). Per germline, CDR1 GTSNPN and CDR2 SVGIG (reference sequence). There are 15 residues in the CDR3. V lost 2 bases, J lost 0 bases, and 8 bases lay in between. The CDR3 is CAWSQGSSYNSPLHF. CDR3 DNA sequence: TGTGCCTGGAGTCAGGGGAGCTCCTATAATTCACCCCTCCACTTT.

The CDR3 is CASSQGQNSYNEQFF. CDR3 nucleotides: TGTGCCAGCAGCCAAGGACAGAACTCCTACAATGAGCAGTTCTTC. This chain connects TRBV3-1 (or the pseudogene TRBV3-2) to TRBJ2-1, with D possibly being TRBD1 (5 bases). This CDR3 has 15 amino acids. Trimming cost V 1 base and J 0 bases, with 7 bases left between them. Germline V CDR1 and CDR2: LGHDT, YNNKEL (reference sequence).

J is TRBJ1-2 and V is TRBV7-9; TRBD1 might be the D (5 bases). Trimming took 5 bases from V and 8 from J, leaving 15 bases between them. The germline V gene encodes CDR1 SEHNR and CDR2 FQNEAQ (reference sequence). CDR3 length: 13 residues. DNA for the CDR3: TGTGCCAGCAGCCGCCAGGGTGCGGGGGGCTACACCTTC. Residues: CASSRQGAGGYTF.

This clone was seen a few times. This chain links TRBV7-6 with TRBJ1-4; 7 bases are a match to TRBD1. V trimming: 5 bases; J trimming: 5 bases; junction bases outside the gene matches: 8. The CDR3 loop spans 15 amino acids. The germline V gene has CDR1 SGHVS and CDR2 FNYEAQ. The CDR3 region has the DNA TGTGCCAGCAGCCCTTGGACAGGAGTAAATGAAAAACTGTTTTTT. It is translated as CASSPWTGVNEKLFF.

The chain links TRBV4-2 to TRBJ2-7; 9 nucleotides line up with TRBD2. Germline-derived CDR1 and CDR2 are LGHNA and YNFKEQ. The CDR3 is made up of 16 amino acids. Germline trimming cut 2 bases from V and 0 bases from J; bases unmatched to any gene: 5. CDR3 sequence (DNA): TGTGCCAGCAGCCAAAGCTCTAGCGGGAACTCCTACGAGCAGTACTTC. Its translation: CASSQSSSGNSYEQYF.

J is TRBJ1-5 and V is TRBV28, with 7 bases aligning to TRBD1. The trim removed 7 bases at V and 11 bases at J, leaving 17 bases unmatched. CDR3 length: 15 residues. Germline lookup yields CDR1 MDHEN and CDR2 SYDVKM. CDR3 coding DNA: TGTGCCAGCACGGCCCGCGGGACAGCGGTCGCGACCCAGCATTTT. The encoded protein is CASTARGTAVATQHF.

The chain has TRBV19 and TRBJ1-5, with TRBD1 matching 7 bases. V lost 4 bases to trimming and J lost 3 bases; unmatched junction nucleotides: 3. The CDR3 runs 14 residues. Germline CDR1 and CDR2: LNHDA and SQIVND (reference sequence). CDR3 in amino acids: CASSKGTVNQPQHF. The DNA of the CDR3 is TGTGCCAGTAGTAAAGGGACAGTCAATCAGCCCCAGCATTTT.